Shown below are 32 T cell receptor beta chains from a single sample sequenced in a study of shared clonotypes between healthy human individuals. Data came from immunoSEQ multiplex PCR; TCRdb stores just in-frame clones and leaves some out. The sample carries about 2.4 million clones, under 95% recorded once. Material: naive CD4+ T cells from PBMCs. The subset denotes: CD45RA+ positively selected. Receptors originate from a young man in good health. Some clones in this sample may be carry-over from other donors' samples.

This CDR3 reads CAWSGAGANTEAFF. CDR3 sequence (DNA): TGTGCCTGGAGTGGGGCAGGGGCGAACACTGAAGCTTTCTTT. The chain couples TRBV30 to TRBJ1-1; D possibly corresponds to TRBD1 (6 bases). Germline V CDR1 and CDR2: GTSNPN, SVGIG (reference sequence). The CDR3 runs 14 residues. Between the trimmed V and J ends, which lost 1 base and 1 base, there was a span of 10 bases.

The CDR3 spells CASSEYASRETQYF. The CDR3 region has the DNA TGTGCCAGCAGTGAATATGCCTCCAGAGAGACCCAGTACTTC. V gene TRBV25-1 combines with J gene TRBJ2-5, with no clear D. This CDR3 is built from 14 residues. CDR1 is MGHDK and CDR2 is SYGVNS in the germline V gene. The V end was cut by 0 bases, the J end by 4 bases, with 9 bases between.

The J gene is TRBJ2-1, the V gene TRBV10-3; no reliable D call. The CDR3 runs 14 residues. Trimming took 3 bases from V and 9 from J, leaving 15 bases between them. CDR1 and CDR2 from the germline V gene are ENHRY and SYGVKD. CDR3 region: CAISDKADPGEQFF. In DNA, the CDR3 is TGTGCCATCAGTGATAAAGCCGACCCAGGTGAGCAGTTCTTC.

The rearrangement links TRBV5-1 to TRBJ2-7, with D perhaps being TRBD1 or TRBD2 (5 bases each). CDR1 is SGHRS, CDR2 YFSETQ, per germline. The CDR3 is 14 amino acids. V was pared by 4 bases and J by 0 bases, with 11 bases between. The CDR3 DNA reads TGCGCCAGCAGCCCGGACGGGACCTCCTACGAGCAGTACTTC. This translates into CASSPDGTSYEQYF.

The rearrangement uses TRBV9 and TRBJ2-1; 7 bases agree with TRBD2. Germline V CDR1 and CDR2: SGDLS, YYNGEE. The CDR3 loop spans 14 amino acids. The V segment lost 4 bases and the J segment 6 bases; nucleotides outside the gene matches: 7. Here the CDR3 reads CASSRAGRANEQFF. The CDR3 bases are TGTGCCAGCAGCCGCGCGGGGAGGGCCAATGAGCAGTTCTTC.

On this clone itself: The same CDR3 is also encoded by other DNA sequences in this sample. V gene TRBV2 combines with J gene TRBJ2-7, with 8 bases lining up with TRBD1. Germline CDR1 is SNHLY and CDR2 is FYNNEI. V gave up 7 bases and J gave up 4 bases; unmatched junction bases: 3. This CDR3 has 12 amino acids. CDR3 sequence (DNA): TGTGCCAGCAACGACAGGGGATACGAGCAGTACTTC. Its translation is CASNDRGYEQYF.

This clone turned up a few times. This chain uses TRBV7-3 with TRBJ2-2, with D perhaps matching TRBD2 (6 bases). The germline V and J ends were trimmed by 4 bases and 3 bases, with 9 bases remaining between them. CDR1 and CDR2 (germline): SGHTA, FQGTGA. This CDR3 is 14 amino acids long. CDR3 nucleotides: TGTGCCAGCAGCTCGGGGGTGGACACCGGGGAGCTGTTTTTT. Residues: CASSSGVDTGELFF.

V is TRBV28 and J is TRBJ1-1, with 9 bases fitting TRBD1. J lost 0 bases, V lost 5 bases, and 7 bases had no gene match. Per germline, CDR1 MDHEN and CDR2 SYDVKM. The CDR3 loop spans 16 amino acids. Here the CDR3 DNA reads TGTGCCAGCAGTGGGGGACAGGGCCTCATGAACACTGAAGCTTTCTTT. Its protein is CASSGGQGLMNTEAFF.

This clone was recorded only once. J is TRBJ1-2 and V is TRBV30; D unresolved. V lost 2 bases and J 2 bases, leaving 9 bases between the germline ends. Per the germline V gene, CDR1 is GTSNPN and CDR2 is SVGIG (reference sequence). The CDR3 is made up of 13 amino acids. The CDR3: CAWSTAQNYGYTF. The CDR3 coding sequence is TGTGCCTGGAGTACCGCCCAGAACTATGGCTACACCTTC.

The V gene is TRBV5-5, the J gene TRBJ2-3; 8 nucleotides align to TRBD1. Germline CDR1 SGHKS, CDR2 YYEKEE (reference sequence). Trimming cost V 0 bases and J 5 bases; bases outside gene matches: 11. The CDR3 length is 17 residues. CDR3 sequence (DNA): TGTGCCAGCAGCTTGGCGGGTAACAGGGGGTACGTAGATACGCAGTATTTT. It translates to CASSLAGNRGYVDTQYF.

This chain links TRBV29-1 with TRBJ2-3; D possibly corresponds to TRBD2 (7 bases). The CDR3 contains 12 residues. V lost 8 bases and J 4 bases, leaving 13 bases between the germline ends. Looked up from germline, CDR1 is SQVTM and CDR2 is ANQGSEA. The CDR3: CSLGGGADTQYF. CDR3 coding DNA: TGCAGCCTTGGGGGGGGCGCAGATACGCAGTATTTT.

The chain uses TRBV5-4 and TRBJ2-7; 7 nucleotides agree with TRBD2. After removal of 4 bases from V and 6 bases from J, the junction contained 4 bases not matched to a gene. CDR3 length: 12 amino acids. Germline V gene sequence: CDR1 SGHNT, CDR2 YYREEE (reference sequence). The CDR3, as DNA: TGTGCCAGCAGCCGCGGGAGCCGCGAGCAGTACTTC. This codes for CASSRGSREQYF.

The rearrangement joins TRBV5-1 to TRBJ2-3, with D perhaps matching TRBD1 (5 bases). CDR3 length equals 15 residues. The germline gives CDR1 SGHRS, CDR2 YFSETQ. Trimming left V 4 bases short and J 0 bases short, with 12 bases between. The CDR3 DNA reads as TGCGCCAGCAGCCTAGAACAGGCTAGCACAGATACGCAGTATTTT. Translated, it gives CASSLEQASTDTQYF.

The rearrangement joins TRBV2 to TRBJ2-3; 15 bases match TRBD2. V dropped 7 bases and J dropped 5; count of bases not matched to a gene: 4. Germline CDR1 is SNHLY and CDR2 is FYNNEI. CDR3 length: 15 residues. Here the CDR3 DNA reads TGTGCCAGCAAGGGACTAGCGGGAGGTCTAGATACGCAGTATTTT. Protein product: CASKGLAGGLDTQYF.

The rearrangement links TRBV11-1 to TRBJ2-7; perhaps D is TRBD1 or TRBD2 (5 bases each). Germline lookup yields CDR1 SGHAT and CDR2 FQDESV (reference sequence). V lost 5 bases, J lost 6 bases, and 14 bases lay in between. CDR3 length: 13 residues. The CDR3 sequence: CASSKAAGTEQYF. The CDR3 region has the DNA TGTGCCAGCAGCAAAGCCGCAGGGACCGAGCAGTACTTC.

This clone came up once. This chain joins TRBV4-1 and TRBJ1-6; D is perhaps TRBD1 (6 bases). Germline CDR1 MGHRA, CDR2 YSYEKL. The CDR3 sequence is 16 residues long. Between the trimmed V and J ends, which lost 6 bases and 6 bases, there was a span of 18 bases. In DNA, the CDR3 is TGCGCCAGCAGACTAACAGGGTGGAAGGGTAATTCACCCCTCCACTTT. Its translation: CASRLTGWKGNSPLHF.

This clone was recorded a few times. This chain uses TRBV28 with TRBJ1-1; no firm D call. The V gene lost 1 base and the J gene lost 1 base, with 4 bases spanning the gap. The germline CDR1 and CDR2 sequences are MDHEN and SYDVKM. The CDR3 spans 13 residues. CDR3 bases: TGTGCCAGCAGTTTATTCCGGAACACTGAAGCTTTCTTT. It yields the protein CASSLFRNTEAFF.

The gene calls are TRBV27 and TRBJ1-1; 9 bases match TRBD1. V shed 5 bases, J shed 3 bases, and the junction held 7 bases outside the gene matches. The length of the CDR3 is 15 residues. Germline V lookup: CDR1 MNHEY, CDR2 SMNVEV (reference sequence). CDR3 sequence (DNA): TGTGCCAGCAGTACCGGGACAGGGAGGTACACTGAAGCTTTCTTT. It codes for CASSTGTGRYTEAFF.

CDR3 region: CASSFGLGTGDNTEAFF. The CDR3, as DNA: TGCGCCAGCAGTTTCGGCCTGGGGACAGGGGACAACACTGAAGCTTTCTTT. The V gene is TRBV5-1, the J gene TRBJ1-1; 10 bases are a match to TRBD1. Germline loops: CDR1 SGHRS, CDR2 YFSETQ. The V gene end was trimmed by 5 bases and the J gene end by 2 bases; junction bases not matched to a gene: 12. CDR3 size: 17 residues.

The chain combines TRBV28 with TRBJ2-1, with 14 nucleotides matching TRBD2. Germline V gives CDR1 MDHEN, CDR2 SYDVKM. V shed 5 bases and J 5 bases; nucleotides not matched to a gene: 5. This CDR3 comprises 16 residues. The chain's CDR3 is CASSPLTSGGDNEQFF. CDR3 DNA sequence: TGTGCCAGCAGTCCCCTGACTAGCGGGGGGGACAATGAGCAGTTCTTC.

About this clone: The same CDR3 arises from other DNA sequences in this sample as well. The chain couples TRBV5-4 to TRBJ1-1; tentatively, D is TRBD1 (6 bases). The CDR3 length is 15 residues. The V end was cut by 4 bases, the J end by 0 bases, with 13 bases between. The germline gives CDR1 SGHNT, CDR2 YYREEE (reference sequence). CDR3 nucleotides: TGTGCCAGCAGCCCCCGACAGGCAATGAACACTGAAGCTTTCTTT. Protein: CASSPRQAMNTEAFF.

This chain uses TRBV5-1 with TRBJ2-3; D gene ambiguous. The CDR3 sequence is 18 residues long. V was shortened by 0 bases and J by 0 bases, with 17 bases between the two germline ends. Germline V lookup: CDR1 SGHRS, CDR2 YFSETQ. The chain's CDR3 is CASSLAGMSWGSTDTQYF. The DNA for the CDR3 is TGCGCCAGCAGCTTGGCCGGTATGTCCTGGGGTAGCACAGATACGCAGTATTTT.

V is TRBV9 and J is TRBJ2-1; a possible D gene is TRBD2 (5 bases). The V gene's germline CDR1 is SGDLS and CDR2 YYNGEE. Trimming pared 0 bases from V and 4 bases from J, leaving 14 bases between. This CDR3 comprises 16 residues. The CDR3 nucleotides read TGTGCCAGCAGCGTAGCTTCCGGACTCCTATACAATGAGCAGTTCTTC. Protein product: CASSVASGLLYNEQFF.

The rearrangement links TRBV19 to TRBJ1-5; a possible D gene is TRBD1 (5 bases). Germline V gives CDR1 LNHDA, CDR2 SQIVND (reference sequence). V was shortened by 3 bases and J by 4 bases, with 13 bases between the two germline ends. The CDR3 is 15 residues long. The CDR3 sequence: CASSILRGRNQPQHF. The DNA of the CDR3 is TGTGCCAGTAGTATCTTAAGGGGTAGAAATCAGCCCCAGCATTTT.

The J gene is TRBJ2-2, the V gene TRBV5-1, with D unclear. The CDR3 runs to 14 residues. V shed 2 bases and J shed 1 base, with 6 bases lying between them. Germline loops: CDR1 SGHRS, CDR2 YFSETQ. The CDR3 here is CASSLQVNTGELFF. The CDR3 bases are TGCGCCAGCAGCTTACAAGTGAACACCGGGGAGCTGTTTTTT.

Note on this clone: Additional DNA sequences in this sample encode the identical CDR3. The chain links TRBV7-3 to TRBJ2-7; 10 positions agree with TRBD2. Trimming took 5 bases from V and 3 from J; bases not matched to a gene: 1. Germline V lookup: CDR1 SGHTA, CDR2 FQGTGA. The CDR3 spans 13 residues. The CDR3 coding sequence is TGTGCCAGCAGCCCTAGCGGGGGCTACGAGCAGTACTTC. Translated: CASSPSGGYEQYF.

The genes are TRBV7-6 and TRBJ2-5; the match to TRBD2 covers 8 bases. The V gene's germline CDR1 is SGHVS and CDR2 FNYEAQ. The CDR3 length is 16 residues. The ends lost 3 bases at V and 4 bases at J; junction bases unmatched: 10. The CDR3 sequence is CASSFGGLAGGETQYF. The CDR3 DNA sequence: TGTGCCAGCAGCTTCGGGGGCCTAGCGGGCGGAGAGACCCAGTACTTC.

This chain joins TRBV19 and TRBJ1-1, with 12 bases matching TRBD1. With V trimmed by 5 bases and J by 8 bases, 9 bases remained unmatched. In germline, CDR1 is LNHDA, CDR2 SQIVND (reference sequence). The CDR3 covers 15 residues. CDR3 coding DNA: TGTGCCAGTAGTCAACTCGGGACAGGGGGCAAAGAAGCTTTCTTT. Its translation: CASSQLGTGGKEAFF.

The chain's CDR3 is CASRLPGRGEQYF. CDR3 nucleotide sequence: TGTGCCAGCAGACTACCCGGACGGGGCGAGCAGTACTTC. The chain has TRBV27 and TRBJ2-7; weak D call: TRBD2 (5 bases). CDR3 size: 13 residues. V lost 6 bases and J lost 6, with 15 bases in between. Per germline, CDR1 MNHEY and CDR2 SMNVEV (reference sequence).

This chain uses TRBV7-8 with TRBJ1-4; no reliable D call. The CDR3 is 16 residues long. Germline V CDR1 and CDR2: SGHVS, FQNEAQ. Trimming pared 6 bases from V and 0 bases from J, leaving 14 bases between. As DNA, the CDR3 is TGTGCCAGCAGACCAACAGCAGCAACAACTAATGAAAAACTGTTTTTT. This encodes CASRPTAATTNEKLFF.

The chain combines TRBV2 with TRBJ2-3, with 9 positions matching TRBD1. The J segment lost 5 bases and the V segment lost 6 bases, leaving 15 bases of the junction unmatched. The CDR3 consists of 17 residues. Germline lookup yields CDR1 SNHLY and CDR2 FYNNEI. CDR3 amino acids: CASSRNPGQGFGDTQYF. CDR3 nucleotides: TGTGCCAGCAGCCGGAATCCGGGACAGGGTTTCGGAGATACGCAGTATTTT.

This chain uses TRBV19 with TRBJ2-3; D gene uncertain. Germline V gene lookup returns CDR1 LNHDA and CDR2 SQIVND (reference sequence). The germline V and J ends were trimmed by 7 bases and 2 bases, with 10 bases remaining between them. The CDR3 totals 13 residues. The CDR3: CASTLGSTDTQYF. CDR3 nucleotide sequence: TGTGCCAGTACGCTCGGATCCACAGATACGCAGTATTTT.